This T cell receptor (beta chain) was captured in a study of T cell clonotyping in hematopoietic cell transplantation. In regard to this clone: Its specificity is not known.

Trimming shortened V by 4 bases and J by 6 bases, and 17 bases separated the two germline ends. The CDR3 covers 15 residues. The germline V gene has CDR1 SGHRS and CDR2 YFSETQ. General observations from the study: After transplant, recipient diversity fell while pathologically expanded clonotypes grew through day 180. Graft donor and pretransplant recipient Inverse Simpson Index values predicted broader posttransplant TCR diversity.

The method was immunoSEQ multiplex PCR; TCRdb's version includes in-frame clones alone and lacks a portion of them. The sample has some 15,000 clones, about 80% seen once. Recipient blood drawn about 28 days pretransplant and days 30, 100, 180 after. The source of this sequence is a female patient aged 40 to 50 who had an allogeneic stem cell transplant from a related donor, so T cells may come from the graft donor. Some clones in this sample may be carry-over from other donors' samples. The chain employs TRBV5-1 and TRBJ2-1; D unclear. Sequences were derived from PBMCs, sampled 100 days after allogeneic stem cell transplant. The CDR3 coding sequence is TGCGCCAGCAGCCCTCGAAGCCCCGGGTCCAATGAGCAGTTCTTC. As protein: CASSPRSPGSNEQFF.